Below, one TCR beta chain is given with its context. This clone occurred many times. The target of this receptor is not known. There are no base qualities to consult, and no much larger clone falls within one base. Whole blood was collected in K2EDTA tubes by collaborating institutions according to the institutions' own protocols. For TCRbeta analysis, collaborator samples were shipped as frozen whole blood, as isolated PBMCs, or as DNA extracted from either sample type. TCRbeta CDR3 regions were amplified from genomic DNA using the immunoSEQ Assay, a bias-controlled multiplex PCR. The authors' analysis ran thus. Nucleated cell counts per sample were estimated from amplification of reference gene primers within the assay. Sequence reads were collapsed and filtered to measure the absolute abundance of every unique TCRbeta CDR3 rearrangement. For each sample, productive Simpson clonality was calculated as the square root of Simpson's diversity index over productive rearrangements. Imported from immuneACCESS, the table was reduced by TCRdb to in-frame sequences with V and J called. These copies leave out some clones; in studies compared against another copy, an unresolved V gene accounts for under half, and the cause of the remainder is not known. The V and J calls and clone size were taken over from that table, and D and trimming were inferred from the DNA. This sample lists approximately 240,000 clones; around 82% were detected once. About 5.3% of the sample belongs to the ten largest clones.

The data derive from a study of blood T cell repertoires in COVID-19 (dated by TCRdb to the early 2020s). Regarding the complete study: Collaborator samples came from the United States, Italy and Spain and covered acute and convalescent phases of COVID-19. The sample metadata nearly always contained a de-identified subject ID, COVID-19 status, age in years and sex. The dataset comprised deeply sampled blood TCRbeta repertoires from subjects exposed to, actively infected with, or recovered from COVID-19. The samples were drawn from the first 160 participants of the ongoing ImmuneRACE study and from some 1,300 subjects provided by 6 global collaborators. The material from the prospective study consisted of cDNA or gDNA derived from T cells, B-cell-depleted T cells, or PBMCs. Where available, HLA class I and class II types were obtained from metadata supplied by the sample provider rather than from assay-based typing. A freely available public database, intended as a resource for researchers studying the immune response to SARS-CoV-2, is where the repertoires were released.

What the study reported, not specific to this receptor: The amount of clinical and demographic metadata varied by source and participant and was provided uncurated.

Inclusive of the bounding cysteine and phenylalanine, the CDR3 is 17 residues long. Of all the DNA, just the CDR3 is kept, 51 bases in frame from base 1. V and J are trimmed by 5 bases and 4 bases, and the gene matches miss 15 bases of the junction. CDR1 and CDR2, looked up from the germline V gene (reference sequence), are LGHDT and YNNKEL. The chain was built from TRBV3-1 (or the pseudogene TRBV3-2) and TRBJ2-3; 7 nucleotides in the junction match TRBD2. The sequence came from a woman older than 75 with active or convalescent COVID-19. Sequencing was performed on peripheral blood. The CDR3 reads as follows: CASSYSSGTIGSDTQYF. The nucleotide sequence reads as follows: TGTGCCAGCAGCTACTCCTCCGGGACTATCGGTTCAGATACGCAGTATTTT.